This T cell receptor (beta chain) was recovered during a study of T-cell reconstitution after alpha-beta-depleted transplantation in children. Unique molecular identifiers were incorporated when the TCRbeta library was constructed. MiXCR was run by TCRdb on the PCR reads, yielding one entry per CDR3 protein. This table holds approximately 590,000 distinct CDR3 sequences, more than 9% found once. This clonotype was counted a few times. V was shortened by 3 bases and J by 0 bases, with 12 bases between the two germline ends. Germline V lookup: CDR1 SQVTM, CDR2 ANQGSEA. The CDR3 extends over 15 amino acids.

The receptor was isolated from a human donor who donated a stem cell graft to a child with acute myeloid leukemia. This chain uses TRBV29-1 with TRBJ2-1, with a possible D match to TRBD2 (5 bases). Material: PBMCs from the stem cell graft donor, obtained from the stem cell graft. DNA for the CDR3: TGCAGCGTTGATCGGACTCTAAGCTCCTACAATGAGCAGTTCTTC. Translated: CSVDRTLSSYNEQFF.